The 15 T cell receptor beta chains reported below all come from one sample, sequenced in a study of response to subunit inactivated influenza vaccine. TCRdb processed the RT-PCR reads anew with MiXCR; each CDR3 protein has one entry. This table has roughly 780,000 distinct CDR3 sequences, 15% to 20% appearing once. Sequenced material: PBMCs from blood, taken about 5 days after vaccination. These receptors were obtained from a man aged 50 to 59 who received an inactivated influenza vaccine.

This clonotype appeared a few times. CDR3 coding DNA: TGCGCCAGCAGCTCTACTCTACTAGCGGGGGGGACAGACACCGGGGAGCTGTTTTTT. Translation gives CASSSTLLAGGTDTGELFF. J is TRBJ2-2 and V is TRBV10-1, with 13 bases that match TRBD2. CDR1 WNHNN and CDR2 SYGVQD come from the germline V gene (reference sequence). The CDR3 has 19 residues. V lost 6 bases to trimming and J lost 3 bases; unmatched junction nucleotides: 13.

This clonotype was seen a few times. This chain connects TRBV6-5 to TRBJ1-2; D perhaps matches TRBD1 (5 bases). Germline lookup yields CDR1 MNHEY and CDR2 SVGAGI. The V gene lost 0 bases and the J gene lost 5 bases, with 10 bases spanning the gap. This CDR3 is built from 14 residues. The CDR3 bases are TGTGCCAGCAGTTACTCTCAGGGACGTTATGGCTACACCTTC. Its protein product is CASSYSQGRYGYTF.

This clonotype occurred a few times. The chain links TRBV25-1 to TRBJ2-1; perhaps TRBD2 as D (5 bases). Germline values: CDR1 MGHDK, CDR2 SYGVNS. V dropped 5 bases and J dropped 9 bases, with 11 bases sitting between them. This CDR3 comprises 12 residues. In nucleotides, the CDR3 is TGTGCCAGCAGTACCGGGGTCACTGAGCAGTTCTTC. Amino acid sequence: CASSTGVTEQFF.

This clonotype was observed a handful of times. This chain joins TRBV7-6 and TRBJ2-1; 12 positions agree with TRBD2. The V and J ends lost 5 bases and 6 bases, in that order; junction bases with no gene match: 5. CDR1 is SGHVS and CDR2 is FNYEAQ in the germline V gene. The CDR3 has 15 amino acids. The CDR3 coding sequence is TGTGCCAGCAGCCATACTAGCGGGAGGTTCAATGAGCAGTTCTTC. Translated, it gives CASSHTSGRFNEQFF.

This chain joins TRBV7-2 and TRBJ2-1, with 11 positions matching TRBD2. After removal of 8 bases from V and 4 bases from J, the junction contained 7 bases not matched to a gene. Germline values: CDR1 SGHTA, CDR2 FQGNSA. This CDR3 has 15 residues. In nucleotides, the CDR3 is TGTGCCAGCGGGACTCTAGCGGGAGGATACAATGAGCAGTTCTTC. Amino acid sequence: CASGTLAGGYNEQFF.

The V and J genes are TRBV15 and TRBJ2-2, with no clear D. The CDR3 covers 12 residues. V shed 9 bases and J shed 3 bases, with 8 bases lying between them. Germline V gene lookup returns CDR1 LNHNV and CDR2 YYDKDF (reference sequence). CDR3 sequence: CATGLHTGELFF. The CDR3, as DNA: TGTGCCACGGGTCTCCACACCGGGGAGCTGTTTTTT.

The chain links TRBV12-3 or TRBV12-4 to TRBJ2-1; tentative D call: TRBD2 (6 bases). The V and J ends lost 8 bases and 4 bases respectively, with 15 bases between them. The CDR3 spans 14 residues. CDR3 DNA sequence: TGTGCCAGCGGTCGGGATAGCGGTTACAATGAGCAGTTCTTC. Translating gives CASGRDSGYNEQFF.

This clonotype was found many times. The rearrangement uses TRBV4-3 and TRBJ2-1; D is unresolved. Germline V gives CDR1 LGHNA, CDR2 YSLEER. V was pared by 0 bases and J by 4 bases, with 13 bases between. The CDR3 covers 16 residues. CDR3 loop: CASSQDMADAYNEQFF. The DNA for the CDR3 is TGCGCCAGCAGCCAAGATATGGCGGATGCGTACAATGAGCAGTTCTTC.

This clonotype was seen more than once but under ten times. The V gene is TRBV7-9, the J gene TRBJ2-3; 9 nucleotides line up with TRBD2. Trimming removed 5 bases from V and 6 bases from J; junction bases left unmatched: 3. CDR1 is SEHNR, CDR2 FQNEAQ, per germline (reference sequence). This CDR3 region has 13 residues. Written as DNA, the CDR3 is TGTGCCAGCAGCCCTGCGGGGGGGGATACGCAGTATTTT. This translates into CASSPAGGDTQYF.

The V gene is TRBV29-1, the J gene TRBJ2-3, with 9 bases fitting TRBD1. Germline V gene lookup returns CDR1 SQVTM and CDR2 ANQGSEA. V dropped 3 bases and J dropped 2; count of bases not matched to a gene: 12. The CDR3 spans 17 residues. The CDR3 DNA reads as TGCAGCGTTGACCTGGACAGGGGAAAAGAGGTCACAGATACGCAGTATTTT. Protein: CSVDLDRGKEVTDTQYF.

The table lists this clonotype with a few counts. The rearrangement uses TRBV12-3 or TRBV12-4 and TRBJ1-1; TRBD1 is a possible D gene (5 bases). The ends were cut back, 0 bases at V and 7 bases at J, with 15 bases in the middle. CDR3 length: 15 amino acids. In DNA, the CDR3 is TGTGCCAGCAGTTTAGCCGCAGGGAACGCCGGTGAAGCTTTCTTT. It encodes CASSLAAGNAGEAFF.

The rearrangement uses TRBV6-5 and TRBJ1-2; 12 nucleotides line up with TRBD1. Germline V gives CDR1 MNHEY, CDR2 SVGAGI. V dropped 5 bases and J dropped 4; count of bases not matched to a gene: 14. This CDR3 contains 18 residues. CDR3 protein: CASSNTGTGGAWGYGYTF. Written as DNA, the CDR3 is TGTGCCAGCAGTAACACCGGGACAGGGGGCGCCTGGGGCTATGGCTACACCTTC.

This clonotype showed up just once. This rearrangement joins TRBV20-1 to TRBJ2-3; 14 bases are a match to TRBD2. Germline trimming cut 2 bases from V and 2 bases from J; bases unmatched to any gene: 6. CDR1 DFQATT and CDR2 SNEGSKA come from the germline V gene (reference sequence). CDR3 size: 17 residues. CDR3 region: CSARLRTSGRTTDTQYF. Here the CDR3 DNA reads TGCAGTGCTAGACTCCGGACTAGCGGGAGGACCACAGATACGCAGTATTTT.

This clonotype was observed a handful of times. This rearrangement joins TRBV20-1 to TRBJ1-1; 8 bases map to TRBD1. Germline V gene data show CDR1 as DFQATT and CDR2 as SNEGSKA (reference sequence). V gave up 3 bases and J gave up 1 base; unmatched junction bases: 4. CDR3 length equals 14 residues. The CDR3 protein is CSARLGQANTEAFF. Here the CDR3 DNA reads TGCAGTGCTAGGTTGGGACAGGCGAACACTGAAGCTTTCTTT.

The chain has TRBV6-1 and TRBJ2-2; D call uncertain. Germline V lookup: CDR1 MNHNS, CDR2 SASEGT. V lost 6 bases, J lost 6 bases, and 8 bases lay in between. This CDR3 region has 12 residues. Here the CDR3 reads CASRVLAGELFF. CDR3 DNA: TGTGCCAGCAGGGTCTTGGCCGGGGAGCTGTTTTTT.